This T cell receptor (beta chain) was sequenced during a study of early T cells in non-severe SARS-CoV-2 infection. For the study at large: Investigators sequenced bulk RNA drawn from unsorted whole blood, and chains remained unpaired.

Each cDNA molecule carried a unique molecular identifier. TCRdb called the 5' RACE reads again in MiXCR, with one record for every CDR3 protein. The top ten hold 5.5% to 7.5% of the sample, which has more than 60,000 distinct CDR3 sequences, roughly 13% seen once. CDR3 length equals 13 residues. Trimming removed 4 bases from V and 7 bases from J, with 8 bases in between. The germline V gene has CDR1 SGHVS and CDR2 FNYEAQ. Study-level points and caveats: Private and CD4 specificities were missed by VDJdb matching, skewed to anti-spike CD8.

The sample holds many counts of this clonotype. Its antigen is as yet unknown. Sequenced material: whole blood. The chain employs TRBV7-6 and TRBJ1-6, with no clear D. The sequence came from an adult who was a healthcare worker with PCR-confirmed SARS-CoV-2 infection or an uninfected control (not recorded which). The CDR3 spells CASSSGVNSPLHF. The CDR3 nucleotides are TGTGCCAGCAGCTCGGGAGTCAATTCACCCCTCCACTTT.